This entry describes one TCR beta chain. The CDR3 has 13 residues. The germline CDR1 and CDR2 sequences are SGHAT and FQNNGV. The V gene lost 5 bases and the J gene lost 6 bases, with 14 bases spanning the gap. This record belongs to a study of blood T cell repertoires in COVID-19. Overall study context: In each case, the material was cDNA or gDNA derived from T cells, B-cell-depleted T cells, or PBMCs.

Per the original methods: Amplification of reference gene primers was used by the study to estimate nucleated cell counts. Clones were sequenced by immunoSEQ multiplex PCR, and TCRdb holds only the in-frame ones, with some missing. V and J calls and clone size are as listed in that table; D and trimming were resolved from the DNA. This table has 95,000 to 120,000 clones, approximately 70% appearing once. The rearrangement links TRBV11-2 to TRBJ2-7, with D possibly being TRBD1 (5 bases). The clonotype was recovered from a woman aged 35 to 49 with acute or convalescent COVID-19. Sequencing input: peripheral blood. The CDR3 spells CASSPSGQGEQYF. In DNA, the CDR3 is TGTGCCAGCAGCCCTTCAGGGCAGGGCGAGCAGTACTTC.